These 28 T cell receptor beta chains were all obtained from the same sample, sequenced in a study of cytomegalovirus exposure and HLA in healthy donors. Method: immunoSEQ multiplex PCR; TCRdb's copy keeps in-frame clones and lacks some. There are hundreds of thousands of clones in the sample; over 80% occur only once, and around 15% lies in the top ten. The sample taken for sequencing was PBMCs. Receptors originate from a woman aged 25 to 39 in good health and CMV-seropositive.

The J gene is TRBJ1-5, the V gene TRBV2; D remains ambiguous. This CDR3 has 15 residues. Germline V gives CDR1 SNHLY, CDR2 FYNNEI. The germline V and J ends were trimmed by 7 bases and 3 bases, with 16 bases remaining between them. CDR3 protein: CASTGLGGDNQPQHF. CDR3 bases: TGTGCCAGCACTGGACTTGGAGGAGACAATCAGCCCCAGCATTTT.

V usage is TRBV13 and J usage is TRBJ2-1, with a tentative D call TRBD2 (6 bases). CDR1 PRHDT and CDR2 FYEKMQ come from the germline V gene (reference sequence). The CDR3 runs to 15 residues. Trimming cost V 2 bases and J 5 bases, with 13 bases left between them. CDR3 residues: CASSLKREWDNEQFF. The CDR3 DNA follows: TGTGCCAGCAGCTTAAAACGGGAGTGGGACAATGAGCAGTTCTTC. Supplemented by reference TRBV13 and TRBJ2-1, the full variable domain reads AAGVIQSPRHLIKEKRETATLKCYPIPRHDTVYWYQQGPGQDPQFLISFYEKMQSDKGSIPDRFSAQQFSDYHSELNMSSLELGDSALYFCASSLKREWDNEQFFGPGTRLTVL.

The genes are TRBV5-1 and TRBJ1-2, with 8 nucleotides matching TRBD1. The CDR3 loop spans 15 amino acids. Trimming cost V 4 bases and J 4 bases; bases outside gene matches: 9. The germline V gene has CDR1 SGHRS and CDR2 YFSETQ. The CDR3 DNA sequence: TGCGCCAGCAGCCTTGATACAGGGGGTATCTATGGCTACACCTTC. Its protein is CASSLDTGGIYGYTF.

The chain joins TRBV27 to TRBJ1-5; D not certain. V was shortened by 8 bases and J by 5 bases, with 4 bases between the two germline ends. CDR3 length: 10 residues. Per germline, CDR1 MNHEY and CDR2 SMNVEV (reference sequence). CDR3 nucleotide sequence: TGTGCCAGCGGGGATCAGCCCCAGCATTTT. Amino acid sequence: CASGDQPQHF.

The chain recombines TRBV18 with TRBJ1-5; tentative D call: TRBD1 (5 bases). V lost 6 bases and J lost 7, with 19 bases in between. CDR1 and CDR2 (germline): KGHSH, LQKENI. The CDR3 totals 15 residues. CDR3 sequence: CASSRRQSSEQPQHF. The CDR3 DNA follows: TGTGCCAGCTCTCGAAGACAGAGCTCTGAACAGCCCCAGCATTTT.

This CDR3 is CASSVRDRGNIQYF. Written as DNA, the CDR3 is TGTGCCAGCAGCGTCCGGGACAGGGGAAACATTCAGTACTTC. This chain links TRBV9 with TRBJ2-4; the match to TRBD1 covers 10 bases. This CDR3 region has 14 residues. The junction had 2 bases not matched to a gene; V was cut back by 2 bases and J by 6 bases. Looked up from germline, CDR1 is SGDLS and CDR2 is YYNGEE.

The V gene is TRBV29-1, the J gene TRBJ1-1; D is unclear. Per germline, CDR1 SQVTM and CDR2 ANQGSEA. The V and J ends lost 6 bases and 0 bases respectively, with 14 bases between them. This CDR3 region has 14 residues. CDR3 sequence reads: CSVGGIYMNTEAFF. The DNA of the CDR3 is TGCAGCGTGGGAGGGATTTACATGAACACTGAAGCTTTCTTT. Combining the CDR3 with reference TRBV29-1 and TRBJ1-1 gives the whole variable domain SAVISQKPSRDICQRGTSLTIQCQVDSQVTMMFWYRQQPGQSLTLIATANQGSEATYESGFVIDKFPISRPNLTFSTLTVSNMSPEDSSIYLCSVGGIYMNTEAFFGQGTRLTVV.

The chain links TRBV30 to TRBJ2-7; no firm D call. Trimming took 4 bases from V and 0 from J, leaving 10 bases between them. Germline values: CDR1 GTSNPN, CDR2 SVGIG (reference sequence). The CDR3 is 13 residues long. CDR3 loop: CAWNYRYSYEQYF. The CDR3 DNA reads TGTGCCTGGAACTACAGATACTCCTACGAGCAGTACTTC.

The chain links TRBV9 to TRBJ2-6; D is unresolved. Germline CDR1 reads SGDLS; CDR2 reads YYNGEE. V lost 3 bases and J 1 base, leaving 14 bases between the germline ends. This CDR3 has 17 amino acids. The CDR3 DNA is TGTGCCAGCAGCGCCTGGGCCCCCCGATCTGGGGCCAACGTCCTGACTTTC. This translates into CASSAWAPRSGANVLTF.

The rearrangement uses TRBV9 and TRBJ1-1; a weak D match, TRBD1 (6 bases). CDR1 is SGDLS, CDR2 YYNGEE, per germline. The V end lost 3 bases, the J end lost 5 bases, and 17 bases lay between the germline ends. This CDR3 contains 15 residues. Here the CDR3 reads CASSARLGAGTEAFF. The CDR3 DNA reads TGTGCCAGCAGCGCCCGACTGGGGGCTGGGACTGAAGCTTTCTTT.

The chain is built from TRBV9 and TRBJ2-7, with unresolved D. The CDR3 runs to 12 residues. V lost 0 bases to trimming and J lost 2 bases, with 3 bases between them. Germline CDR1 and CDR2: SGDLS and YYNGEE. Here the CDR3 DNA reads TGTGCCAGCAGCGTAGTCCCCTACGAGCAGTACTTC. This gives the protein CASSVVPYEQYF.

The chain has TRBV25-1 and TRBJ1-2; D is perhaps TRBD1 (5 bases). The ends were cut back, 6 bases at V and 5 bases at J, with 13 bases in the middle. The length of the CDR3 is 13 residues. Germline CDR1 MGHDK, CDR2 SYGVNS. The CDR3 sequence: CASRGPGFYGYTF. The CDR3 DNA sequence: TGTGCCAGCAGGGGACCGGGATTTTATGGCTACACCTTC.

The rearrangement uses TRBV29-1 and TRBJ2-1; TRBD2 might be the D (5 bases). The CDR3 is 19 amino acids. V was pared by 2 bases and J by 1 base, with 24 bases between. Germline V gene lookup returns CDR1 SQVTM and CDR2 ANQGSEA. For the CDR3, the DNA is TGCAGCGTTGAATTATTTCTTCAGGACTCCCGAGGATCCTACAATGAGCAGTTCTTC. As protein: CSVELFLQDSRGSYNEQFF.

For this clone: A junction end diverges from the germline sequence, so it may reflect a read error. CDR3 in amino acids: CASSNSSQRRTEAFF. In DNA, the CDR3 is TGTGCCAGCAGTAACTCATCCCAGAGGCGGACTGAAGCTTTCTTT. The chain carries TRBV6-4 and TRBJ1-1; D ambiguous. Per the germline V gene, CDR1 is MRHNA and CDR2 is SNTAGT. The length of the CDR3 is 15 residues.

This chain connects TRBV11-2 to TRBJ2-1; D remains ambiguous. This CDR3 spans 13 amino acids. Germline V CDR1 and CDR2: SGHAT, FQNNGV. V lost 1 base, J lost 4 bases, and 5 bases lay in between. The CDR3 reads CASSLVRYNEQFF. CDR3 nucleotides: TGTGCCAGCAGCTTAGTACGATACAATGAGCAGTTCTTC.

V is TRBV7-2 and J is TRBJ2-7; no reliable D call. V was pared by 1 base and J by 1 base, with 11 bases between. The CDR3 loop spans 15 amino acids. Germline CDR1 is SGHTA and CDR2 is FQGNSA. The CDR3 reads CASSLDARSSYEQYF. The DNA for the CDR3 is TGTGCCAGCAGCTTAGACGCCAGGTCATCCTACGAGCAGTACTTC.

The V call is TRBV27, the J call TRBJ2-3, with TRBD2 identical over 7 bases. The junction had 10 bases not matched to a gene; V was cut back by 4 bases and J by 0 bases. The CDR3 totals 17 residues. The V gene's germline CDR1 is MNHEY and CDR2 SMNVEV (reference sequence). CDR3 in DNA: TGTGCCAGCAGTTCCGGGAAGCGGGGAGAAAGCACAGATACGCAGTATTTT. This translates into CASSSGKRGESTDTQYF.

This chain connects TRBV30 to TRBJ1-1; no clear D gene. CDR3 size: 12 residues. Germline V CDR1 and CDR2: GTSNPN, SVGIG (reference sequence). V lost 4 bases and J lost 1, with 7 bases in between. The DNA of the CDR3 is TGTGCCTGGAACCGTCCGAACACTGAAGCTTTCTTT. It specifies CAWNRPNTEAFF.

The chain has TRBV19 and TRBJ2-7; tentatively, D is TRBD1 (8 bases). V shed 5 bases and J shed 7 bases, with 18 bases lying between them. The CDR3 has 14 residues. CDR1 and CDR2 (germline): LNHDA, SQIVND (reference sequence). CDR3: CASSYGGQGGEQYF. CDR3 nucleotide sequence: TGTGCCAGTAGTTACGGTGGACAGGGAGGGGAGCAGTACTTC.

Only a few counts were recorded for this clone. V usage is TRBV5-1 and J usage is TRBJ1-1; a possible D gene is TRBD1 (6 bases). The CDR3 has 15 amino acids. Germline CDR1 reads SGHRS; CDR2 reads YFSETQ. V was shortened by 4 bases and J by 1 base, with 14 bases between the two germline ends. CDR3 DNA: TGCGCCAGCAGCCTCGGGGACATCCAGAACACTGAAGCTTTCTTT. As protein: CASSLGDIQNTEAFF.

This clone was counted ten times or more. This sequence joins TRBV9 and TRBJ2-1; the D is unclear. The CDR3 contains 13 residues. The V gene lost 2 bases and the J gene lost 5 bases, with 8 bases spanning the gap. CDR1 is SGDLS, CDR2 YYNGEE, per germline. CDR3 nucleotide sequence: TGTGCCAGCAGCGTTAGGCAGGACAATGAGCAGTTCTTC. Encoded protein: CASSVRQDNEQFF.

The DNA of the CDR3 is TGTGCCAGCAGCTTCCCGGGACAGTCCTACGAGCAGTACTTC. Protein: CASSFPGQSYEQYF. The chain uses TRBV7-9 and TRBJ2-7; TRBD1 matches 7 bases. CDR1 is SEHNR, CDR2 FQNEAQ, per germline (reference sequence). With V trimmed by 3 bases and J by 1 base, 3 bases remained unmatched. The CDR3 extends over 14 amino acids.

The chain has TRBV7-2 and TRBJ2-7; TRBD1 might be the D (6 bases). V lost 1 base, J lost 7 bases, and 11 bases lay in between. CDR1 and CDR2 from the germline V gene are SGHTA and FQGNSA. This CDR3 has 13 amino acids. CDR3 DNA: TGTGCCAGCAGCTTAGGAGGGGGTGTGGAGCAGTACTTC. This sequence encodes CASSLGGGVEQYF.

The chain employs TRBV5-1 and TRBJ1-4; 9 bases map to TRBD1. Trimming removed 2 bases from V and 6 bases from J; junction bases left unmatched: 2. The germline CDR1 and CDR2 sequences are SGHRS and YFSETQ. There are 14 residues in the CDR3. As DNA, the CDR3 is TGCGCCAGCAGCTTCGGGGACAGGGATGAAAAACTGTTTTTT. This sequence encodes CASSFGDRDEKLFF.

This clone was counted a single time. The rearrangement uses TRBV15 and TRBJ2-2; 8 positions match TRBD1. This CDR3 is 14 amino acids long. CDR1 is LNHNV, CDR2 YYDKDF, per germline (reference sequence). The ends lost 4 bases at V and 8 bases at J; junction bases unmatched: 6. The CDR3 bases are TGTGCCACCAGCATTCAGGGGGCATTAGGGGAGCTGTTTTTT. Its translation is CATSIQGALGELFF.

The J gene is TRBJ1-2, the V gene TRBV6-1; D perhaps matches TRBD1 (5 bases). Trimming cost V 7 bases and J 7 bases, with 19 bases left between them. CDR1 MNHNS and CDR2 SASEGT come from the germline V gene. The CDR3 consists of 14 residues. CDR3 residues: CASTRTSEEGGYTF. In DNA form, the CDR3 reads TGTGCCAGCACCCGGACATCTGAAGAGGGTGGCTACACCTTC.

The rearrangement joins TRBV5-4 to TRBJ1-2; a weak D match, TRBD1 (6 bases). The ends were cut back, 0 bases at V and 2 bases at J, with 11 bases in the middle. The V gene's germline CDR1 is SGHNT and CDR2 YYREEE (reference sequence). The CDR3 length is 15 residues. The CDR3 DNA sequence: TGTGCCAGCAGCTTGGGAATCAGGGGCAACTATGGCTACACCTTC. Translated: CASSLGIRGNYGYTF.

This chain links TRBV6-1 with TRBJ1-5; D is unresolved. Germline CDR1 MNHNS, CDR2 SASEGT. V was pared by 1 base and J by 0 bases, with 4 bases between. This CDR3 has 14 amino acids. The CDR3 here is CASSEGDSNQPQHF. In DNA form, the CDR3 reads TGTGCCAGCAGTGAAGGAGATAGCAATCAGCCCCAGCATTTT.